Presented here are 5 T cell receptor beta chains from one specimen sequenced in a study of cytomegalovirus exposure and HLA in healthy donors. The PCR used 60 Vbeta and 13 Jbeta primers. Using immunoSEQ multiplex PCR, the repertoire was profiled, and TCRdb retains in-frame clones only, with some absent. The table includes some 150,000 clones, 64% detected once. Sequenced input: PBMCs. The receptors stem from a woman between 25 and 40 years old in good health and CMV-seropositive.

The chain couples TRBV5-1 to TRBJ2-7, with TRBD1 identical over 7 bases. V trimming: 4 bases; J trimming: 3 bases; junction bases outside the gene matches: 10. CDR3 length: 15 residues. Per the germline V gene, CDR1 is SGHRS and CDR2 is YFSETQ. CDR3 protein: CASSQQTGNYYEQYF. The CDR3 nucleotides are TGCGCCAGCAGCCAACAGACAGGGAACTACTACGAGCAGTACTTC. The complete variable domain, with remaining parts taken from reference TRBV5-1 and TRBJ2-7, reads KAGVTQTPRYLIKTRGQQVTLSCSPISGHRSVSWYQQTPGQGLQFLFEYFSETQRNKGNFPGRFSGRQFSNSRSEMNVSTLELGDSALYLCASSQQTGNYYEQYFGPGTRLTVT.

V gene TRBV5-6 combines with J gene TRBJ2-5; the D is unclear. The J call may be faulty, since TRBJ2-7 better matches the DNA end. CDR3 length: 13 residues. Germline V gives CDR1 SGHDT, CDR2 YYEEEE. The CDR3 nucleotides are TGTGCCAGCAGCTCCTGGGGCTCCTACGAGCAGTACTTC. It specifies CASSSWGSYEQYF.

CDR3 region: CASSGDSYEQYF. Written as DNA, the CDR3 is TGTGCCAGCTCAGGGGACTCCTACGAGCAGTACTTC. V and J are TRBV2 and TRBJ2-7; TRBD1 is a possible D gene (6 bases). Germline values: CDR1 SNHLY, CDR2 FYNNEI. The CDR3 extends over 12 amino acids. The V end was cut by 8 bases, the J end by 0 bases, with 8 bases between.

This chain connects TRBV6-5 to TRBJ2-5; D is possibly TRBD2 (7 bases). Trimming cost V 0 bases and J 3 bases, with 11 bases left between them. This CDR3 spans 15 amino acids. Germline values: CDR1 MNHEY, CDR2 SVGAGI. The CDR3 DNA reads as TGTGCCAGCAGTTACTCACAGGGAGGGGAAGAGACCCAGTACTTC. Amino acid sequence: CASSYSQGGEETQYF.

The rearrangement uses TRBV4-2 and TRBJ2-2; possibly TRBD2 for D (5 bases). V was trimmed by 1 base and J by 6 bases, leaving 15 bases between them. The germline gives CDR1 LGHNA, CDR2 YNFKEQ. This CDR3 is 16 amino acids long. Here the CDR3 reads CASSQVAGLKAGELFF. The DNA for the CDR3 is TGTGCCAGCAGCCAAGTCGCGGGTCTGAAAGCCGGGGAGCTGTTTTTT.